This is a list of T cell receptor beta chains from one sample in a study of T cell repertoires in cytomegalovirus infection. TCRdb recomputed calls from the reads with MiXCR, one row per CDR3 protein. The table lists some 70,000 distinct CDR3 sequences, 20% to 25% of them singletons, with 60% to 80% in the top ten. No antigen has been identified for these receptors. Source material: PBMCs, sequenced either directly or after in vitro stimulation (not recorded which). The receptors originated from a human donor in good health (CMV status not recorded). Some clones in this sample may be carry-over from other donors' samples. Both conserved end residues are part of each CDR3. A D gene is named only where the DNA matches it firmly. Size tells how often a clone was seen (once, few, many) or the class of an expanded clone, and some rows leave it out.

D gene: -; J gene: TRBJ2-2; clone size: few; V gene: TRBV10-3; CDR3 protein: CAISESGRANTGELFF; CDR3 DNA: TGTGCCATCAGTGAGTCCGGCAGGGCGAACACCGGGGAGCTGTTTTTT
D gene: -; J gene: TRBJ1-2; clone size: few; V gene: TRBV28; CDR3 protein: CASSFHRASYYGYTF; CDR3 DNA: TGTGCCAGCAGTTTCCACAGGGCGAGCTATTATGGCTACACCTTC
D gene: TRBD1; J gene: TRBJ2-2; clone size: -; V gene: TRBV12-3/TRBV12-4; CDR3 protein: CASSRGQEDTGELFF; CDR3 DNA: TGTGCCAGCAGCCGGGGACAGGAGGACACCGGGGAGCTGTTTTTT
D gene: -; J gene: TRBJ2-5; clone size: -; V gene: TRBV24-1; CDR3 protein: CATRARRGETQYF; CDR3 DNA: TGTGCCACCAGGGCTAGGCGGGGCGAGACCCAGTACTTC
D gene: -; J gene: TRBJ2-5; clone size: few; V gene: TRBV5-4; CDR3 protein: CASSLDWRGTQYF; CDR3 DNA: TGTGCCAGCAGCTTGGATTGGAGGGGGACCCAGTACTTC
D gene: TRBD2; J gene: TRBJ2-3; clone size: -; V gene: TRBV10-3; CDR3 protein: CATTREGPNTQYF; CDR3 DNA: TGTGCCACAACCCGGGAGGGCCCCAATACGCAGTATTTT
D gene: TRBD2; J gene: TRBJ2-5; clone size: few; V gene: TRBV7-9; CDR3 protein: CASSSPQSGGGTQYF; CDR3 DNA: TGTGCCAGCAGCTCCCCCCAAAGCGGGGGCGGAACCCAGTACTTC
D gene: -; J gene: TRBJ2-7; clone size: many; V gene: TRBV4-1; CDR3 protein: CASSQAPRTRLYEQYF; CDR3 DNA: TGCGCCAGCAGCCAAGCGCCTCGGACCAGGTTGTACGAGCAGTACTTC
D gene: TRBD2; J gene: TRBJ2-7; clone size: many; V gene: TRBV7-2; CDR3 protein: CASSLLGGRALYEQYF; CDR3 DNA: TGTGCCAGCAGCTTACTGGGCGGGAGGGCCCTCTACGAGCAGTACTTC
D gene: -; J gene: TRBJ2-1; clone size: few; V gene: TRBV6-2/TRBV6-3; CDR3 protein: CASSTYAWDPYMGNEQFF; CDR3 DNA: TGTGCCAGCAGTACATACGCATGGGACCCTTATATGGGCAATGAGCAGTTCTTC
D gene: TRBD2; J gene: TRBJ2-1; clone size: -; V gene: TRBV5-5; CDR3 protein: CASSSQGLAGRKGSDEQFF; CDR3 DNA: TGTGCCAGCAGCTCCCAGGGACTAGCGGGGAGAAAAGGAAGCGATGAGCAGTTCTTC
D gene: TRBD2; J gene: TRBJ2-3; clone size: many; V gene: TRBV7-3; CDR3 protein: CASSPRGGRGYEDTQYF; CDR3 DNA: TGTGCCAGCAGCCCTCGGGGCGGGAGGGGATATGAGGATACGCAGTATTTT
D gene: -; J gene: TRBJ1-5; clone size: many; V gene: TRBV7-9; CDR3 protein: CASSLHSNQPQHF; CDR3 DNA: TGTGCCAGCAGTCTACATAGCAATCAGCCCCAGCATTTT
D gene: -; J gene: TRBJ2-1; clone size: -; V gene: TRBV30; CDR3 protein: CAWSADSIHSSYNEQFF; CDR3 DNA: TGTGCCTGGAGCGCCGACTCTATCCATAGCTCCTACAATGAGCAGTTCTTC
D gene: -; J gene: TRBJ1-1; clone size: many; V gene: TRBV12-3/TRBV12-4; CDR3 protein: CASSLSGFAGGTEAFF; CDR3 DNA: TGTGCCAGCAGTTTATCGGGTTTTGCTGGCGGCACTGAAGCTTTCTTT
D gene: TRBD1; J gene: TRBJ1-6; clone size: few; V gene: TRBV11-2; CDR3 protein: CASSLGMKQGTIWSPLHF; CDR3 DNA: TGTGCCAGCAGCTTAGGGATGAAACAGGGGACAATTTGGTCACCCCTCCACTTT
D gene: -; J gene: TRBJ2-1; clone size: many; V gene: TRBV12-3/TRBV12-4; CDR3 protein: CASSFNPDNEQFF; CDR3 DNA: TGTGCCAGCAGTTTCAACCCCGACAATGAGCAGTTCTTC
D gene: -; J gene: TRBJ2-7; clone size: -; V gene: TRBV19; CDR3 protein: CASSIQQGSYEQYF; CDR3 DNA: TGTGCCAGTAGTATTCAACAGGGTTCCTACGAGCAGTACTTC
D gene: TRBD1; J gene: TRBJ2-1; clone size: -; V gene: TRBV6-2/TRBV6-3; CDR3 protein: CASRPPGTGRIYEQFF; CDR3 DNA: TGTGCCAGCAGGCCGCCCGGGACAGGGAGAATCTATGAGCAGTTCTTC
D gene: -; J gene: TRBJ1-1; clone size: few; V gene: TRBV28; CDR3 protein: CASSFSPFRLRAVAFF; CDR3 DNA: TGTGCCAGCAGTTTCTCTCCGTTTCGCTTAAGGGCGGTGGCTTTCTTT
D gene: -; J gene: TRBJ1-2; clone size: -; V gene: TRBV5-4; CDR3 protein: CASSPEKSLWEGYTF; CDR3 DNA: TGTGCCAGCAGCCCAGAAAAGTCCCTCTGGGAGGGCTACACCTTC
D gene: -; J gene: TRBJ2-4; clone size: many; V gene: TRBV25-1; CDR3 protein: CASTDRQNIQYF; CDR3 DNA: TGTGCCTCGACGGACAGACAAAACATTCAGTACTTC
D gene: TRBD2; J gene: TRBJ2-5; clone size: many; V gene: TRBV7-8; CDR3 protein: CASSSSPTSGSVETQYF; CDR3 DNA: TGTGCCAGCAGCTCCTCCCCGACTAGCGGGAGTGTTGAGACCCAGTACTTC
D gene: TRBD1; J gene: TRBJ1-5; clone size: few; V gene: TRBV2; CDR3 protein: CASRGSGGLSNQPQHF; CDR3 DNA: TGTGCCAGCAGGGGGTCAGGGGGCTTAAGCAATCAGCCCCAGCATTTT
D gene: -; J gene: TRBJ2-1; clone size: -; V gene: TRBV29-1; CDR3 protein: CSAAPSGRPFF; CDR3 DNA: TGCAGCGCCGCACCGTCAGGGAGGCCGTTCTTC
D gene: -; J gene: TRBJ1-4; clone size: few; V gene: TRBV6-6; CDR3 protein: CASRGLLNEKLFF; CDR3 DNA: TGTGCCAGCAGGGGTTTACTTAATGAAAAACTGTTTTTT
D gene: TRBD2; J gene: TRBJ2-1; clone size: -; V gene: TRBV3-1; CDR3 protein: CASSLTSGSNEQFF; CDR3 DNA: TGTGCCAGCAGCCTCACTAGCGGGAGCAATGAGCAGTTCTTC
D gene: -; J gene: TRBJ2-3; clone size: many; V gene: TRBV7-6; CDR3 protein: CVSSARARLTSTDTQYF; CDR3 DNA: TGTGTCAGCAGCGCGCGGGCTAGACTGACTAGCACAGATACGCAGTATTTT
D gene: -; J gene: TRBJ2-5; clone size: few; V gene: TRBV12-3/TRBV12-4; CDR3 protein: CASSFGAGGETQYF; CDR3 DNA: TGTGCCAGCAGTTTCGGGGCTGGAGGGGAGACCCAGTACTTC
D gene: -; J gene: TRBJ1-3; clone size: -; V gene: TRBV7-9; CDR3 protein: CASSWVGGSGNTIYF; CDR3 DNA: TGTGCCAGCAGCTGGGTGGGTGGCTCTGGAAACACCATATATTTT
D gene: TRBD1; J gene: TRBJ2-1; clone size: few; V gene: TRBV18; CDR3 protein: CASSLTGRSSYNEQFF; CDR3 DNA: TGTGCCAGCTCACTGACAGGGAGAAGCTCCTACAATGAGCAGTTCTTC
D gene: -; J gene: TRBJ2-3; clone size: -; V gene: TRBV7-2; CDR3 protein: CASSSRRGRDGDTQYF; CDR3 DNA: TGTGCCAGCAGCTCCAGGAGGGGGCGAGATGGAGATACGCAGTATTTT
D gene: -; J gene: TRBJ1-1; clone size: -; V gene: TRBV12-3/TRBV12-4; CDR3 protein: CASSPGGSNTEAFF; CDR3 DNA: TGTGCCAGCAGTCCGGGGGGCAGTAACACTGAAGCTTTCTTT
D gene: -; J gene: TRBJ1-4; clone size: once; V gene: TRBV9; CDR3 protein: CASIEASATNEKLFF; CDR3 DNA: TGTGCCAGCATCGAGGCCTCCGCAACTAATGAAAAACTGTTTTTT
D gene: -; J gene: TRBJ2-5; clone size: -; V gene: TRBV28; CDR3 protein: CASRGVLGETQYF; CDR3 DNA: TGTGCCAGCCGAGGGGTTTTAGGAGAGACCCAGTACTTC
D gene: TRBD2; J gene: TRBJ2-3; clone size: -; V gene: TRBV6-8; CDR3 protein: CASRRTSGNTQYF; CDR3 DNA: TGTGCCAGCAGAAGGACTAGCGGAAATACGCAGTATTTT
D gene: TRBD1; J gene: TRBJ2-4; clone size: -; V gene: TRBV6-6; CDR3 protein: CASTTQGSKNIQYF; CDR3 DNA: TGTGCCAGCACCACACAGGGGTCCAAAAACATTCAGTACTTC
D gene: TRBD1; J gene: TRBJ2-5; clone size: many; V gene: TRBV7-2; CDR3 protein: CASSLMKWVGDSYQETQYF; CDR3 DNA: TGTGCCAGCAGCTTAATGAAGTGGGTGGGGGACAGTTACCAAGAGACCCAGTACTTC
D gene: -; J gene: TRBJ2-5; clone size: -; V gene: TRBV19; CDR3 protein: CASSPSLAGEETQYF; CDR3 DNA: TGTGCCAGTAGCCCAAGTCTAGCCGGGGAAGAGACCCAGTACTTC
D gene: -; J gene: TRBJ2-3; clone size: -; V gene: TRBV6-5; CDR3 protein: CATGFTTDTQYF; CDR3 DNA: TGTGCCACGGGATTTACTACAGATACGCAGTATTTT
D gene: -; J gene: TRBJ1-5; clone size: -; V gene: TRBV6-1; CDR3 protein: CASAHGGSNQPQHF; CDR3 DNA: TGTGCCAGCGCCCACGGAGGGAGCAATCAGCCCCAGCATTTT
D gene: -; J gene: TRBJ1-6; clone size: few; V gene: TRBV7-8; CDR3 protein: CASSLRDNYSPLHF; CDR3 DNA: TGTGCCAGCAGCTTACGAGACAATTATTCACCCCTCCACTTT
D gene: TRBD2; J gene: TRBJ2-1; clone size: many; V gene: TRBV7-8; CDR3 protein: CASSGSGSSYNEQFF; CDR3 DNA: TGTGCCAGCAGCGGAAGCGGGAGCTCCTACAATGAGCAGTTCTTC
D gene: -; J gene: TRBJ1-1; clone size: many; V gene: TRBV7-2; CDR3 protein: CASSLMLNTEAFF; CDR3 DNA: TGTGCCAGCAGCTTAATGTTGAACACTGAAGCTTTCTTT
D gene: -; J gene: TRBJ1-1; clone size: -; V gene: TRBV6-2/TRBV6-3; CDR3 protein: CASSYLQVNTEAFF; CDR3 DNA: TGTGCCAGCAGTTACCTACAGGTGAACACTGAAGCTTTCTTT
D gene: -; J gene: TRBJ1-6; clone size: -; V gene: TRBV13; CDR3 protein: CASSLSNSPLHF; CDR3 DNA: TGTGCCAGCAGCCTCTCAAATTCACCCCTCCACTTT
D gene: TRBD2; J gene: TRBJ2-2; clone size: medium-sized; V gene: TRBV7-7; CDR3 protein: CASSLWREGTGELFF; CDR3 DNA: TGTGCTAGCAGCTTATGGCGGGAGGGCACCGGGGAGCTGTTTTTT
D gene: -; J gene: TRBJ2-2; clone size: -; V gene: TRBV6-2/TRBV6-3; CDR3 protein: CASSYIPGPNTGELFF; CDR3 DNA: TGTGCCAGCAGTTACATTCCAGGGCCGAACACCGGGGAGCTGTTTTTT
D gene: TRBD2; J gene: TRBJ2-1; clone size: few; V gene: TRBV19; CDR3 protein: CASSSGSVTSPWVRFF; CDR3 DNA: TGTGCCAGTAGTTCTGGGTCCGTGACTAGCCCTTGGGTACGGTTCTTC
D gene: -; J gene: TRBJ2-5; clone size: -; V gene: TRBV7-3; CDR3 protein: CASSSVAEPGETQYF; CDR3 DNA: TGTGCCAGCAGCTCGGTAGCGGAGCCCGGAGAGACCCAGTACTTC
D gene: -; J gene: TRBJ2-1; clone size: -; V gene: TRBV29-1; CDR3 protein: CSVGMERRYDNEQFF; CDR3 DNA: TGCAGCGTGGGAATGGAGCGGAGATACGACAATGAGCAGTTCTTC
D gene: TRBD1; J gene: TRBJ2-1; clone size: many; V gene: TRBV11-3; CDR3 protein: CASRLTGQGGNEQFF; CDR3 DNA: TGTGCCAGCAGACTCACTGGACAGGGGGGTAATGAGCAGTTCTTC
D gene: -; J gene: TRBJ2-7; clone size: few; V gene: TRBV5-6; CDR3 protein: CASHADFYYEQYF; CDR3 DNA: TGTGCCAGTCATGCGGACTTCTACTACGAGCAGTACTTC
D gene: TRBD2; J gene: TRBJ2-7; clone size: -; V gene: TRBV7-9; CDR3 protein: CASSSRLAGDYEQYF; CDR3 DNA: TGTGCCAGCAGCTCCCGACTAGCGGGAGACTACGAGCAGTACTTC
D gene: TRBD1; J gene: TRBJ2-3; clone size: many; V gene: TRBV5-6; CDR3 protein: CASFGQGSADTQYF; CDR3 DNA: TGTGCCAGCTTCGGACAGGGATCGGCAGATACGCAGTATTTT
D gene: TRBD2; J gene: TRBJ2-1; clone size: -; V gene: TRBV6-2/TRBV6-3; CDR3 protein: CASSFWTSGSRDEQFF; CDR3 DNA: TGTGCCAGCAGTTTCTGGACTAGCGGGAGTAGGGATGAGCAGTTCTTC
D gene: -; J gene: TRBJ2-2; clone size: few; V gene: TRBV7-8; CDR3 protein: CASSSGALANTGELFF; CDR3 DNA: TGTGCCAGCAGCTCGGGTGCATTAGCGAACACCGGGGAGCTGTTTTTT
D gene: -; J gene: TRBJ2-7; clone size: many; V gene: TRBV7-2; CDR3 protein: CASSLSGVLSYEQYF; CDR3 DNA: TGTGCCAGCAGCTTATCAGGAGTTTTGAGCTACGAGCAGTACTTC
D gene: -; J gene: TRBJ2-1; clone size: few; V gene: TRBV12-3/TRBV12-4; CDR3 protein: CATRADSSYNEQFF; CDR3 DNA: TGTGCCACCCGAGCGGACAGCTCCTACAATGAGCAGTTCTTC
D gene: TRBD1; J gene: TRBJ1-4; clone size: -; V gene: TRBV15; CDR3 protein: CATSRVAPGQGEKLFF; CDR3 DNA: TGTGCCACCAGCAGAGTCGCCCCGGGACAGGGCGAAAAACTGTTTTTT